These T cell receptor beta chains were read from a single sample in a study of metastatic and nonmetastatic thyroid tumors. MiXCR was used by TCRdb to re-call the PCR reads. The sample carries tens of thousands of clones, roughly an eighth recorded once. Sequencing used tumor tissue. The receptor source for this set is a female donor with papillary thyroid cancer or a benign thyroid nodule (not recorded which). Some clones in this sample may be carry-over from other donors' samples. The CDR3 runs from the conserved cysteine through the conserved F or W. Each record gives: clone size, J gene, V gene, D gene, CDR3 protein, CDR3 DNA. A D gene is named only where the DNA matches it firmly. Clone size appears in some rows only: once, few, many, or a class for an expanded clone.

clone size: many; J gene: TRBJ2-1; V gene: TRBV20-1; D gene: TRBD2; CDR3 protein: CSARDLLLAGPYNEQFF; CDR3 DNA: TGCAGTGCTAGAGATCTATTACTAGCGGGGCCCTACAATGAGCAGTTCTTC
clone size: many; J gene: TRBJ2-7; V gene: TRBV5-1; D gene: NA; CDR3 protein: CASSLGGSSGEQYF; CDR3 DNA: TGCGCCAGCAGCTTGGGGGGTTCCTCGGGCGAGCAGTACTTC
clone size: many; J gene: TRBJ1-2; V gene: TRBV29-1; D gene: TRBD1; CDR3 protein: CSVEGRGTGGGYTF; CDR3 DNA: TGCAGCGTTGAGGGGAGGGGGACAGGGGGTGGCTACACCTTC
clone size: NA; J gene: TRBJ2-3; V gene: TRBV19; D gene: NA; CDR3 protein: CASSPLTGSTDTQYF; CDR3 DNA: TGTGCAAGTAGCCCGCTGACAGGCAGCACAGATACGCAGTATTTT
clone size: few; J gene: TRBJ1-1; V gene: TRBV4-1; D gene: NA; CDR3 protein: CASSQEGRRPNTEAFF; CDR3 DNA: TGCGCCAGCAGCCAAGAAGGTCGCAGACCGAACACTGAAGCTTTCTTT
clone size: many; J gene: TRBJ1-5; V gene: TRBV28; D gene: TRBD1; CDR3 protein: CASSFPTGTGGYSNQPQHF; CDR3 DNA: TGTGCCAGCAGTTTCCCCACCGGGACAGGGGGGTATAGCAATCAGCCCCAGCATTTT
clone size: NA; J gene: TRBJ2-7; V gene: TRBV6-1; D gene: TRBD2; CDR3 protein: CANTASGSLYEKYF; CDR3 DNA: TGTGCCAACACCGCTAGCGGCTCTCTCTACGAGAAGTACTTC
clone size: many; J gene: TRBJ2-7; V gene: TRBV4-1; D gene: NA; CDR3 protein: CASSQVGAGGYEQYF; CDR3 DNA: TGCGCCAGCAGCCAAGTAGGTGCAGGCGGCTACGAGCAGTACTTC
clone size: many; J gene: TRBJ2-1; V gene: TRBV5-1; D gene: NA; CDR3 protein: CASSFQRGDYNEQFF; CDR3 DNA: TGCGCCAGCAGCTTCCAACGAGGGGATTACAATGAGCAGTTCTTC
clone size: many; J gene: TRBJ2-1; V gene: TRBV28; D gene: NA; CDR3 protein: CASSLWRGEQFF; CDR3 DNA: TGTGCCAGCAGTTTATGGCGGGGTGAGCAGTTCTTC
clone size: NA; J gene: TRBJ2-7; V gene: TRBV3-1; D gene: NA; CDR3 protein: CASSKGSSYEQYF; CDR3 DNA: TGTGCCAGCAGCAAGGGTAGTTCCTACGAGCAGTACTTC
clone size: many; J gene: TRBJ2-1; V gene: TRBV5-1; D gene: NA; CDR3 protein: CASSPHPSGAVYNEQFF; CDR3 DNA: TGCGCCAGCAGCCCCCACCCCTCGGGAGCCGTCTACAATGAGCAGTTCTTC
clone size: many; J gene: TRBJ2-5; V gene: TRBV7-3; D gene: TRBD2; CDR3 protein: CASSLTSRAGGGETQYF; CDR3 DNA: TGTGCCAGCAGCTTAACATCCAGAGCGGGAGGAGGGGAGACCCAGTACTTC
clone size: many; J gene: TRBJ2-1; V gene: TRBV19; D gene: TRBD1; CDR3 protein: CASSIVGTGSYNEQFF; CDR3 DNA: TGTGCCAGTAGTATAGTCGGGACAGGGTCATACAATGAGCAGTTCTTC
clone size: many; J gene: TRBJ2-7; V gene: TRBV5-1; D gene: TRBD1; CDR3 protein: CASRGGQGTYEQYF; CDR3 DNA: TGCGCCAGCAGGGGGGGACAGGGGACCTACGAGCAGTACTTC
clone size: NA; J gene: TRBJ2-7; V gene: TRBV20-1; D gene: TRBD2; CDR3 protein: CSAILLLAGSPSEQYF; CDR3 DNA: TGCAGTGCTATACTGTTGTTAGCGGGTAGCCCTAGTGAGCAGTACTTC
clone size: once; J gene: TRBJ2-7; V gene: TRBV20-1; D gene: NA; CDR3 protein: CSAVVNANYEQYF; CDR3 DNA: TGCAGTGCAGTGGTCAATGCGAACTACGAGCAGTACTTC
clone size: medium-sized; J gene: TRBJ1-5; V gene: TRBV2; D gene: NA; CDR3 protein: CASSGGNSNQPQHF; CDR3 DNA: TGTGCCAGCAGTGGCGGGAATAGCAATCAGCCCCAGCATTTT
clone size: many; J gene: TRBJ2-7; V gene: TRBV20-1; D gene: NA; CDR3 protein: CSARDQLPEQYF; CDR3 DNA: TGCAGTGCTAGAGATCAACTACCCGAGCAGTACTTC
clone size: many; J gene: TRBJ2-5; V gene: TRBV5-1; D gene: TRBD2; CDR3 protein: CASSTSGSTIETQYF; CDR3 DNA: TGCGCCAGCAGCACTAGCGGGAGTACGATCGAGACCCAGTACTTC
clone size: many; J gene: TRBJ2-1; V gene: TRBV7-8; D gene: TRBD2; CDR3 protein: CASSSSTSVYNEQFF; CDR3 DNA: TGTGCCAGCAGCTCGTCGACTAGCGTATACAATGAGCAGTTCTTC
clone size: many; J gene: TRBJ2-3; V gene: TRBV5-1; D gene: NA; CDR3 protein: CASRLDQSYIDTQYF; CDR3 DNA: TGCGCCAGCAGGCTGGACCAATCCTACATCGATACGCAGTATTTT
clone size: many; J gene: TRBJ2-3; V gene: TRBV2; D gene: NA; CDR3 protein: CASSEGGTDTQYF; CDR3 DNA: TGTGCCAGCAGTGAGGGGGGCACAGATACGCAGTATTTT
clone size: few; J gene: TRBJ2-3; V gene: TRBV29-1; D gene: NA; CDR3 protein: CSGGESDTQYF; CDR3 DNA: TGCAGCGGCGGAGAGTCCGATACGCAGTATTTT
clone size: many; J gene: TRBJ2-5; V gene: TRBV12-5; D gene: TRBD2; CDR3 protein: CASGLAGLAGEETQYF; CDR3 DNA: TGTGCTAGTGGTTTGGCCGGACTAGCGGGAGAAGAGACCCAGTACTTC
clone size: few; J gene: TRBJ1-1; V gene: TRBV7-9; D gene: NA; CDR3 protein: CASSLGTEAFF; CDR3 DNA: TGTGCCAGCAGCTTAGGAACTGAAGCTTTCTTT
clone size: NA; J gene: TRBJ2-5; V gene: TRBV15; D gene: TRBD2; CDR3 protein: CATSTQPVTSGRETQYF; CDR3 DNA: TGTGCCACCAGCACCCAACCTGTGACTAGCGGGAGGGAGACCCAGTACTTC
clone size: many; J gene: TRBJ2-7; V gene: TRBV12-3/TRBV12-4; D gene: TRBD1; CDR3 protein: CASSETGTGPYEQYF; CDR3 DNA: TGTGCCAGCAGCGAAACCGGGACAGGGCCCTACGAGCAGTACTTC
clone size: many; J gene: TRBJ1-1; V gene: TRBV19; D gene: NA; CDR3 protein: CASAGGLGNTEAFF; CDR3 DNA: TGTGCCAGCGCCGGCGGGTTGGGGAACACTGAAGCTTTCTTT
clone size: many; J gene: TRBJ2-7; V gene: TRBV10-3; D gene: NA; CDR3 protein: CAISESAYEQYF; CDR3 DNA: TGTGCCATCAGTGAGTCGGCCTACGAGCAGTACTTC
clone size: many; J gene: TRBJ1-1; V gene: TRBV20-1; D gene: TRBD1; CDR3 protein: CSARGGDRGMNTEAFF; CDR3 DNA: TGCAGTGCTAGGGGTGGGGACAGGGGGATGAACACTGAAGCTTTCTTT
clone size: many; J gene: TRBJ2-1; V gene: TRBV5-1; D gene: TRBD1; CDR3 protein: CASSLNRGPGLHNEQFF; CDR3 DNA: TGCGCCAGCAGCTTAAACAGGGGCCCCGGGTTGCACAATGAGCAGTTCTTC
clone size: many; J gene: TRBJ2-1; V gene: TRBV29-1; D gene: NA; CDR3 protein: CSVGVGGVDNEQFF; CDR3 DNA: TGCAGCGTTGGGGTTGGGGGTGTCGACAATGAGCAGTTCTTC
clone size: NA; J gene: TRBJ2-1; V gene: TRBV6-1; D gene: NA; CDR3 protein: CASIVRVSEQFF; CDR3 DNA: TGTGCCAGCATCGTGAGGGTTAGTGAGCAGTTCTTC
clone size: few; J gene: TRBJ2-2; V gene: TRBV14; D gene: TRBD2; CDR3 protein: CASSQGRESGELFF; CDR3 DNA: TGTGCCAGCAGCCAAGGGCGGGAGTCCGGGGAGCTGTTTTTT
clone size: few; J gene: TRBJ2-7; V gene: TRBV12-3/TRBV12-4; D gene: NA; CDR3 protein: CARGRGLVTYEQYF; CDR3 DNA: TGTGCCAGAGGCAGGGGACTCGTGACCTACGAGCAGTACTTC
clone size: many; J gene: TRBJ1-3; V gene: TRBV30; D gene: NA; CDR3 protein: CAWIFLGANGNTIYF; CDR3 DNA: TGTGCCTGGATATTTCTGGGGGCAAATGGAAACACCATATATTTT
clone size: many; J gene: TRBJ2-1; V gene: TRBV27; D gene: NA; CDR3 protein: CASSYRAGEAPYNEQFF; CDR3 DNA: TGTGCCAGCAGTTATAGGGCAGGGGAGGCTCCTTACAATGAGCAGTTCTTC
clone size: many; J gene: TRBJ2-7; V gene: TRBV9; D gene: TRBD2; CDR3 protein: CASSAPGGEQYF; CDR3 DNA: TGTGCCAGCAGCGCCCCCGGGGGGGAGCAGTACTTC
clone size: many; J gene: TRBJ1-1; V gene: TRBV5-1; D gene: TRBD1; CDR3 protein: CASSLRTGGPNTEAFF; CDR3 DNA: TGCGCCAGCAGTTTGCGGACAGGGGGCCCGAACACTGAAGCTTTCTTT
clone size: NA; J gene: TRBJ2-7; V gene: TRBV11-3; D gene: NA; CDR3 protein: CASKNGRLAEQYF; CDR3 DNA: TGTGCCAGCAAGAACGGACGGTTGGCCGAGCAGTACTTC
clone size: few; J gene: TRBJ2-1; V gene: TRBV27; D gene: NA; CDR3 protein: CASKLGWRAGNEQFF; CDR3 DNA: TGTGCCAGCAAACTAGGCTGGAGGGCTGGCAATGAGCAGTTCTTC
clone size: many; J gene: TRBJ2-2; V gene: TRBV7-3; D gene: TRBD2; CDR3 protein: CASSLRLAGRGELFF; CDR3 DNA: TGTGCCAGCAGCTTACGACTAGCGGGGAGGGGGGAGCTGTTTTTT
clone size: many; J gene: TRBJ1-1; V gene: TRBV5-1; D gene: NA; CDR3 protein: CASSLVGGSEAFF; CDR3 DNA: TGCGCCAGCAGCTTGGTGGGGGGAAGTGAAGCTTTCTTT
clone size: NA; J gene: TRBJ1-1; V gene: TRBV6-5; D gene: NA; CDR3 protein: CASRYLLNTEAFF; CDR3 DNA: TGTGCCAGCAGATACCTCCTAAACACTGAAGCTTTCTTT
clone size: many; J gene: TRBJ1-3; V gene: TRBV2; D gene: NA; CDR3 protein: CASRVGRSSSGNTIYF; CDR3 DNA: TGTGCCAGCAGAGTTGGAAGATCCTCCTCTGGAAACACCATATATTTT
clone size: many; J gene: TRBJ2-1; V gene: TRBV3-1; D gene: NA; CDR3 protein: CASSQETGSSGSVNEQFF; CDR3 DNA: TGTGCCAGCAGCCAAGAGACAGGGTCAAGCGGGAGTGTAAATGAGCAGTTCTTC
clone size: NA; J gene: TRBJ2-5; V gene: TRBV5-1; D gene: NA; CDR3 protein: CASRSQGSWETQYF; CDR3 DNA: TGCGCCAGCAGGTCTCAGGGATCGTGGGAGACCCAGTACTTC
clone size: many; J gene: TRBJ1-1; V gene: TRBV5-1; D gene: NA; CDR3 protein: CASSREQRMMNTEAFF; CDR3 DNA: TGCGCCAGCAGTCGCGAACAGCGAATGATGAACACTGAAGCTTTCTTT
clone size: many; J gene: TRBJ2-2; V gene: TRBV7-3; D gene: NA; CDR3 protein: CASSRGATGELFF; CDR3 DNA: TGTGCCAGCAGCAGGGGGGCGACCGGGGAGCTGTTTTTT
clone size: NA; J gene: TRBJ2-1; V gene: TRBV12-5; D gene: TRBD2; CDR3 protein: CASGLVLGGPYNEQFF; CDR3 DNA: TGTGCTAGCGGTTTGGTTCTGGGAGGGCCGTACAATGAGCAGTTCTTC
clone size: many; J gene: TRBJ1-2; V gene: TRBV25-1; D gene: NA; CDR3 protein: CASSDTANYGYTF; CDR3 DNA: TGTGCCAGCAGTGACACCGCTAACTATGGCTACACCTTC
clone size: many; J gene: TRBJ2-5; V gene: TRBV28; D gene: TRBD2; CDR3 protein: CASNTPLGGGLSGETQYF; CDR3 DNA: TGTGCCAGCAATACGCCCCTCGGGGGAGGGCTGAGCGGTGAGACCCAGTACTTC
clone size: medium-sized; J gene: TRBJ2-7; V gene: TRBV11-2; D gene: TRBD1; CDR3 protein: CASSLRQGSYEQYF; CDR3 DNA: TGTGCCAGCAGCTTACGACAGGGGTCCTACGAGCAGTACTTC
clone size: NA; J gene: TRBJ2-1; V gene: TRBV27; D gene: NA; CDR3 protein: CASSLAGTGGIYEQFF; CDR3 DNA: TGTGCCAGCAGTTTGGCCGGGACGGGGGGCATCTATGAGCAGTTCTTC
clone size: many; J gene: TRBJ2-3; V gene: TRBV29-1; D gene: TRBD1; CDR3 protein: CSVEEGTGYPDTQYF; CDR3 DNA: TGCAGCGTTGAAGAGGGGACAGGATATCCAGATACGCAGTATTTT
clone size: many; J gene: TRBJ2-7; V gene: TRBV5-4; D gene: NA; CDR3 protein: CASSLGGEQYF; CDR3 DNA: TGTGCCAGCAGCTTGGGGGGCGAGCAGTACTTC
clone size: many; J gene: TRBJ1-6; V gene: TRBV7-9; D gene: TRBD1; CDR3 protein: CASSLARGPNSPLHF; CDR3 DNA: TGTGCCAGCAGCTTAGCTAGGGGGCCAAATTCACCCCTCCACTTT
clone size: many; J gene: TRBJ2-2; V gene: TRBV5-6; D gene: NA; CDR3 protein: CASSFNGRITGELFF; CDR3 DNA: TGTGCCAGCAGCTTTAACGGCAGAATCACCGGGGAGCTGTTTTTT